One sample yielded the 18 T cell receptor beta chains listed below, sequenced in a study of cytomegalovirus exposure and HLA in healthy donors. A multiplex PCR was run with 60 Vbeta primers and 13 Jbeta primers. Assay used: immunoSEQ multiplex PCR; TCRdb lists only in-frame clones, some missing. The data hold roughly 180,000 clones, with about four fifths observed a single time. Sequences were obtained from PBMCs. All receptors come from a female donor in good health and CMV-seronegative.

The gene calls are TRBV18 and TRBJ2-7, with 10 bases that match TRBD1. CDR1 and CDR2 (germline): KGHSH, LQKENI. CDR3 size: 14 residues. V was clipped by 6 bases and J by 2 bases; unmatched bases: 4. The CDR3 loop reads CASSRGTGAYEQYF. The CDR3 coding sequence is TGTGCCAGCTCCCGAGGGACAGGGGCCTACGAGCAGTACTTC.

A few counts support this clone. The rearrangement uses TRBV6-5 and TRBJ1-2, with 7 bases fitting TRBD1. CDR1 MNHEY and CDR2 SVGAGI come from the germline V gene. Trimming took 5 bases from V and 4 from J; bases not matched to a gene: 10. This CDR3 has 15 residues. CDR3 sequence: CASSPRRTGFYGYTF. DNA for the CDR3: TGTGCCAGCAGTCCCAGACGGACAGGTTTCTATGGCTACACCTTC.

The chain has TRBV28 and TRBJ2-7; 7 bases fit TRBD1. V was pared by 5 bases and J by 3 bases, with 13 bases of the junction left unmatched. Germline V lookup: CDR1 MDHEN, CDR2 SYDVKM. The CDR3 consists of 16 residues. Here the CDR3 DNA reads TGTGCCAGCAGTCTTATCCGGACAGGATTCCTCTACGAGCAGTACTTC. It codes for CASSLIRTGFLYEQYF.

The chain is built from TRBV4-3 and TRBJ2-2; D is perhaps TRBD1 (6 bases). Between the trimmed V and J ends, which lost 4 bases and 0 bases, there was a span of 12 bases. Germline V lookup: CDR1 LGHNA, CDR2 YSLEER. The CDR3 extends over 16 amino acids. The CDR3 DNA reads as TGCGCCAGCAGCCCACAGGGCTTCACGAACACCGGGGAGCTGTTTTTT. It translates to CASSPQGFTNTGELFF.

This clone came up once. This rearrangement joins TRBV27 to TRBJ2-7, with 11 bases fitting TRBD1. CDR1 is MNHEY and CDR2 is SMNVEV in the germline V gene (reference sequence). This CDR3 spans 15 amino acids. V trimming: 2 bases; J trimming: 3 bases; junction bases outside the gene matches: 3. The chain's CDR3 is CASSLRDRGDYEQYF. The CDR3 bases are TGTGCCAGCAGTTTAAGGGACAGGGGGGACTACGAGCAGTACTTC.

The V gene is TRBV2, the J gene TRBJ2-4, with 8 nucleotides matching TRBD2. This CDR3 has 14 residues. V trimming: 6 bases; J trimming: 9 bases; junction bases outside the gene matches: 10. Germline CDR1 reads SNHLY; CDR2 reads FYNNEI. CDR3 protein: CASSGGGNAAIQYF. The CDR3 DNA reads as TGTGCCAGCAGCGGGGGGGGCAACGCGGCCATTCAGTACTTC. Together with reference TRBV2 and TRBJ2-4, the CDR3 gives the full variable domain: EPEVTQTPSHQVTQMGQEVILRCVPISNHLYFYWYRQILGQKVEFLVSFYNNEISEKSEIFDDQFSVERPDGSNFTLKIRSTKLEDSAMYFCASSGGGNAAIQYFGAGTRLSVL.

The CDR3, as DNA: TGTGCCAGCTCGGACAGGGGGCCTCAAGGCTACACCTTC. Residues: CASSDRGPQGYTF. The V gene is TRBV19, the J gene TRBJ1-2; TRBD1 agrees at 11 bases. The germline V gene encodes CDR1 LNHDA and CDR2 SQIVND (reference sequence). The junction had 8 bases not matched to a gene; V was cut back by 9 bases and J by 8 bases. The CDR3 is 13 amino acids.

The rearrangement links TRBV9 to TRBJ2-2; D not resolved. Germline V lookup: CDR1 SGDLS, CDR2 YYNGEE. Trimming took off 6 bases at V and 4 bases at J, with 10 bases between the two ends. CDR3 length equals 13 residues. CDR3 coding DNA: TGTGCCAGCACCCGAACCGGCACCGGGGAGCTGTTTTTT. It codes for CASTRTGTGELFF. The variable domain in full, completed from reference TRBV9 and TRBJ2-2, reads DSGVTQTPKHLITATGQRVTLRCSPRSGDLSVYWYQQSLDQGLQFLIQYYNGEERAKGNILERFSAQQFPDLHSELNLSSLELGDSALYFCASTRTGTGELFFGEGSRLTVL.

The chain recombines TRBV5-1 with TRBJ2-2; a weak D match, TRBD1 (6 bases). Looked up from germline, CDR1 is SGHRS and CDR2 is YFSETQ. The length of the CDR3 is 16 residues. V was pared by 4 bases and J by 0 bases, with 13 bases between. CDR3 DNA: TGCGCCAGCAGCAGCGTCACAGGGACGAACACCGGGGAGCTGTTTTTT. Its translation is CASSSVTGTNTGELFF. Looking up the rest from reference TRBV5-1 and TRBJ2-2 gives the full variable domain: KAGVTQTPRYLIKTRGQQVTLSCSPISGHRSVSWYQQTPGQGLQFLFEYFSETQRNKGNFPGRFSGRQFSNSRSEMNVSTLELGDSALYLCASSSVTGTNTGELFFGEGSRLTVL.

The gene calls are TRBV11-3 and TRBJ1-3; possibly TRBD1 for D (5 bases). The CDR3 consists of 13 residues. Trimming left V 7 bases short and J 9 bases short, with 16 bases between. Per germline, CDR1 SGHNT and CDR2 YENEEA. CDR3 sequence (DNA): TGTGCCAGCACCGATACTGGGGGGATCACCATATATTTT. Its translation is CASTDTGGITIYF.

This clone was seen a few times. V is TRBV27 and J is TRBJ2-1, with TRBD2 matching over 9 bases. The CDR3 consists of 16 residues. The trim removed 7 bases at V and 6 bases at J, leaving 13 bases unmatched. CDR1 and CDR2 from the germline V gene are MNHEY and SMNVEV (reference sequence). The CDR3 here is CASIKAGGGFGNEQFF. The CDR3 DNA sequence: TGTGCCAGCATCAAAGCGGGAGGAGGGTTTGGCAATGAGCAGTTCTTC.

The rearrangement joins TRBV5-1 to TRBJ2-2; the D gene is possibly TRBD2 (6 bases). V was trimmed by 2 bases and J by 8 bases, leaving 13 bases between them. Germline assignment: CDR1 SGHRS and CDR2 YFSETQ. The CDR3 has 14 residues. The CDR3 bases are TGCGCCAGCAGCTTTGAGGGAGGTAGAGGGGAGCTGTTTTTT. As protein: CASSFEGGRGELFF.

This chain uses TRBV10-3 with TRBJ2-7; 9 bases are shared with TRBD1. This CDR3 is 13 amino acids long. Trimming cost V 7 bases and J 5 bases; bases outside gene matches: 6. CDR1 is ENHRY and CDR2 is SYGVKD in the germline V gene. CDR3 loop: CAINRDREDEQYF. In DNA form, the CDR3 reads TGTGCCATCAATAGGGACAGGGAAGACGAGCAGTACTTC.

V gene TRBV7-6 combines with J gene TRBJ2-3; 9 positions agree with TRBD1. V lost 5 bases to trimming and J lost 5 bases; unmatched junction nucleotides: 8. CDR1 and CDR2 from the germline V gene are SGHVS and FNYEAQ. The CDR3 contains 15 residues. CDR3 protein: CASSTGQGSVDTQYF. CDR3 DNA sequence: TGTGCCAGCAGCACGGGACAGGGAAGTGTAGATACGCAGTATTTT.

This sequence joins TRBV15 and TRBJ1-3, with 9 bases lining up with TRBD1. The CDR3 is made up of 14 amino acids. Per germline, CDR1 LNHNV and CDR2 YYDKDF (reference sequence). V trimming: 3 bases; J trimming: 8 bases; junction bases outside the gene matches: 5. The CDR3: CATSRDRGGDTIYF. As DNA, the CDR3 is TGTGCCACCAGCAGGGACAGGGGAGGCGACACCATATATTTT.

The chain uses TRBV10-3 and TRBJ1-1, with TRBD1 as a possible D gene (5 bases). V was cut by 5 bases and J by 5 bases, with 12 bases left in between. The CDR3 consists of 13 residues. Germline V gene lookup returns CDR1 ENHRY and CDR2 SYGVKD. The CDR3 region is CAISQGDSTEAFF. The CDR3 coding sequence is TGTGCCATCAGTCAGGGCGACTCAACTGAAGCTTTCTTT.

The chain combines TRBV5-5 with TRBJ2-1, with TRBD1 as a possible D gene (6 bases). V was pared by 6 bases and J by 5 bases, with 12 bases between. Germline assignment: CDR1 SGHKS and CDR2 YYEKEE (reference sequence). This CDR3 is built from 13 residues. CDR3 in DNA: TGTGCCAGCATACAGGGTGTGCACAATGAGCAGTTCTTC. The encoded protein is CASIQGVHNEQFF.

As regards this clone: A junction end diverges from the germline sequence, so it may reflect a read error. Other DNA sequences in the same sample also yield this CDR3. This chain uses TRBV29-1 with TRBJ2-3; 10 nucleotides agree with TRBD2. Germline assignment: CDR1 SQVTM and CDR2 ANQGSEA. This CDR3 region has 17 residues. The DNA for the CDR3 is TGCAGCGTTGAAGTGGCCAGCGGGAGGGCCATGGCAGATACGCAGTATTTC. The encoded protein is CSVEVASGRAMADTQYF.